The 15 T cell receptor beta chains in this list originate from one sample, sequenced in a study of T cells in Graves' hyperthyroidism and ophthalmopathy. TCR beta CDR3 regions were amplified from RNA transcripts. The TCR CDR3 first-round RT-PCR relied on the HTBI primer set. TCRdb analysed the multiplex PCR reads with MiXCR anew, one entry per CDR3 protein. The sample has around 600,000 distinct CDR3 sequences, around a sixth seen once. Material for sequencing was blood. The source is a woman in her 30s with Graves' hyperthyroidism.

The sample holds many counts of this clonotype. The rearrangement uses TRBV7-2 and TRBJ2-6; D is ambiguous. The V end lost 5 bases, the J end lost 0 bases, and 11 bases lay between the germline ends. The CDR3 loop spans 16 amino acids. CDR1 and CDR2 from the germline V gene are SGHTA and FQGNSA. The CDR3 DNA reads TGTGCCAGCAGCCGGGCCAGTGTCTCTGGGGCCAACGTCCTGACTTTC. Translating gives CASSRASVSGANVLTF. The full variable domain, its missing parts supplied by reference TRBV7-2 and TRBJ2-6, is GAGVSQSPSNKVTEKGKDVELRCDPISGHTALYWYRQSLGQGLEFLIYFQGNSAPDKSGLPSDRFSAERTGGSVSTLTIQRTQQEDSAVYLCASSRASVSGANVLTFGAGSRLTVL.

This clonotype was counted a few times. The chain couples TRBV7-9 to TRBJ2-2, with TRBD2 as a possible D gene (6 bases). Germline assignment: CDR1 SEHNR and CDR2 FQNEAQ (reference sequence). The V and J ends lost 5 bases and 0 bases respectively, with 19 bases between them. The CDR3 contains 18 residues. CDR3 amino acids: CASSPTGLTKSNTGELFF. The CDR3 nucleotides read TGTGCCAGCAGCCCGACGGGACTTACGAAATCGAACACCGGGGAGCTGTTTTTT.

CDR3 in DNA: TGCGCCAGCAGCTTGATATCGAACACTGAAGCTTTCTTT. Residues: CASSLISNTEAFF. The chain is built from TRBV5-1 and TRBJ1-1; D remains unclear. In germline, CDR1 is SGHRS, CDR2 YFSETQ. The germline V and J ends were trimmed by 1 base and 1 base, with 5 bases remaining between them. The CDR3 length is 13 residues. The full variable domain, in which reference TRBV5-1 and TRBJ1-1 provide the parts outside the CDR3, is KAGVTQTPRYLIKTRGQQVTLSCSPISGHRSVSWYQQTPGQGLQFLFEYFSETQRNKGNFPGRFSGRQFSNSRSEMNVSTLELGDSALYLCASSLISNTEAFFGQGTRLTVV.

Points on this clonotype: A much more abundant neighbour one base away suggests this may be a read error. The chain combines TRBV27 with TRBJ2-7; TRBD2 agrees at 9 bases. V was pared by 11 bases and J by 1 base, with 6 bases of the junction left unmatched. Looked up from germline, CDR1 is MNHEY and CDR2 is SMNVEV (reference sequence). This CDR3 spans 13 amino acids. CDR3 loop: CAGGLARSYEQYF. The CDR3 DNA reads TGTGCCGGCGGACTAGCGAGATCCTACGAGCAGTACTTC.

This clonotype has at least ten counts. The chain joins TRBV20-1 to TRBJ2-1; 12 bases map to TRBD2. The germline gives CDR1 DFQATT, CDR2 SNEGSKA (reference sequence). The CDR3 is 16 amino acids. V shed 4 bases and J 7 bases; nucleotides not matched to a gene: 11. The chain's CDR3 is CSATPPLAGGPNEQFF. CDR3 in DNA: TGCAGTGCTACCCCCCCGCTAGCGGGAGGGCCGAATGAGCAGTTCTTC.

This clonotype appeared many times. This chain joins TRBV6-1 and TRBJ1-1; D not certain. V dropped 10 bases and J dropped 1 base, with 13 bases sitting between them. Germline values: CDR1 MNHNS, CDR2 SASEGT. This CDR3 contains 13 residues. This CDR3 reads CANRSPQNTEAFF. The DNA for the CDR3 is TGTGCCAACCGGAGCCCCCAGAACACTGAAGCTTTCTTT.

This chain uses TRBV5-1 with TRBJ2-7, with D perhaps TRBD2 (6 bases). V lost 0 bases to trimming and J lost 2 bases, with 12 bases between them. Germline lookup yields CDR1 SGHRS and CDR2 YFSETQ. The CDR3 runs 15 residues. The CDR3 spells CASSLGPTSTYEQYF. CDR3 DNA: TGCGCCAGCAGCTTGGGTCCGACTAGTACCTACGAGCAGTACTTC.

This clonotype showed up just once. V usage is TRBV6-2 or TRBV6-3 and J usage is TRBJ2-7, with D possibly being TRBD1 or TRBD2 (5 bases each). The germline V and J ends were trimmed by 6 bases and 7 bases, with 16 bases remaining between them. Looked up from germline, CDR1 is MNHEY and CDR2 is SVGEGT. The CDR3 covers 13 residues. In DNA, the CDR3 is TGTGCCAGCAGAGGTCAGGGAGACGTGGAGCAGTACTTC. It codes for CASRGQGDVEQYF.

V and J are TRBV28 and TRBJ2-1; D may match TRBD1 or TRBD2 (5 bases each). Between the trimmed V and J ends, which lost 5 bases and 1 base, there was a span of 15 bases. The V gene's germline CDR1 is MDHEN and CDR2 SYDVKM. This CDR3 comprises 16 residues. DNA of the CDR3: TGTGCCAGCAGTCTACTCATGGGGGTTTCCTACAATGAGCAGTTCTTC. This gives the protein CASSLLMGVSYNEQFF.

This clonotype was seen repeatedly, ten times or more. J is TRBJ1-2 and V is TRBV2; D perhaps matches TRBD1 (5 bases). V lost 5 bases and J 4 bases, leaving 17 bases between the germline ends. The CDR3 contains 15 residues. From germline, CDR1 is SNHLY and CDR2 FYNNEI. CDR3 coding DNA: TGTGCCAGCAGTAAGGCGAGAGGGGACGGCTATGGCTACACCTTC. Amino acids: CASSKARGDGYGYTF.

The rearrangement uses TRBV5-5 and TRBJ1-2, with D unclear. V lost 3 bases, J lost 6 bases, and 6 bases lay in between. The CDR3 length is 11 residues. Germline CDR1 is SGHKS and CDR2 is YYEKEE (reference sequence). CDR3 coding DNA: TGTGCCAGCAGCTACATCGATGGCTACACCTTC. Its translation is CASSYIDGYTF.

The gene calls are TRBV12-3 or TRBV12-4 and TRBJ2-1; D remains ambiguous. V lost 6 bases and J lost 4, with 19 bases in between. There are 16 residues in the CDR3. The CDR3, as DNA: TGTGCCAGCAGCCCCGCCTCCCTGTCCTTTTACAATGAGCAGTTCTTC. Translation gives CASSPASLSFYNEQFF.

The chain is built from TRBV3-1 and TRBJ2-7; D unresolved. The germline V and J ends were trimmed by 0 bases and 0 bases, with 12 bases remaining between them. Germline CDR1 and CDR2: LGHDT and YNNKEL (reference sequence). The CDR3 sequence is 16 residues long. CDR3 in DNA: TGTGCCAGCAGCCAAGAAGGCCTCCTAAGCTCCTACGAGCAGTACTTC. This translates into CASSQEGLLSSYEQYF.

This clonotype was detected once. CDR3 amino acids: CSASSATSGIGEFF. CDR3 DNA sequence: TGCAGTGCTAGTTCGGCGACTAGCGGGATCGGAGAGTTCTTC. The J gene is TRBJ2-1, the V gene TRBV20-1; TRBD2 aligns across 11 bases. Germline values: CDR1 DFQATT, CDR2 SNEGSKA (reference sequence). The CDR3 spans 14 residues. J gave up 14 bases and V 3 bases, and 12 bases lay outside the gene matches.

This clonotype was detected ten times or more. CDR3 nucleotide sequence: TGCAGTGCCAGCCGGGGACAGGGAGGCTCCTACGAGCAGTACTTC. Protein: CSASRGQGGSYEQYF. The V call is TRBV20-1, the J call TRBJ2-7; 9 bases are shared with TRBD1. The germline CDR1 and CDR2 sequences are DFQATT and SNEGSKA (reference sequence). This CDR3 has 15 residues. V lost 6 bases to trimming and J lost 0 bases; unmatched junction nucleotides: 9.